Presented here are 30 T cell receptor beta chains from one specimen sequenced in a study of shared clonotypes between healthy human individuals. Only in-frame clones appear in the TCRdb table, and some are missing; sequencing was by immunoSEQ multiplex PCR. The sample has about 600,000 clones; roughly 95% are singletons. CD45RO-negative, CCR7-selected cells formed the naive CD8 fraction, which excluded terminally differentiated effector memory CD45RA+ cells. The sample taken for sequencing was naive CD8+ T cells sorted from blood. Receptors originate from a woman in her 30s in good health.

The table lists this clone with a count of one. The V gene is TRBV7-8, the J gene TRBJ2-4; possible D gene TRBD2, 7 bases. The CDR3 extends over 15 amino acids. The germline CDR1 and CDR2 sequences are SGHVS and FQNEAQ. Trimming pared 5 bases from V and 7 bases from J, leaving 18 bases between. CDR3 loop: CASSPTPRGGNIQYF. The DNA for the CDR3 is TGTGCCAGCAGCCCGACCCCCAGGGGAGGGAACATTCAGTACTTC.

CDR3: CASSLGRGDSSGNTIYF. The DNA of the CDR3 is TGTGCCAGCAGCTTAGGCCGCGGGGACAGCTCTGGAAACACCATATATTTT. The chain is built from TRBV13 and TRBJ1-3; 7 nucleotides line up with TRBD1. J was trimmed by 0 bases and V by 0 bases; bases with no gene match: 5. CDR1 PRHDT and CDR2 FYEKMQ come from the germline V gene (reference sequence). The CDR3 runs to 17 residues.

The chain has TRBV11-2 and TRBJ1-1; D gene ambiguous. The CDR3 is made up of 13 amino acids. The ends were cut back, 3 bases at V and 4 bases at J, with 9 bases in the middle. The germline CDR1 and CDR2 sequences are SGHAT and FQNNGV. CDR3 residues: CASSFAVGTEAFF. In nucleotides, the CDR3 is TGTGCCAGCAGCTTTGCGGTTGGCACTGAAGCTTTCTTT.

The rearrangement uses TRBV10-1 and TRBJ2-3, with D maybe TRBD2 (6 bases). The CDR3 length is 17 residues. V shed 3 bases and J shed 1 base, with 17 bases lying between them. The germline gives CDR1 WNHNN, CDR2 SYGVQD (reference sequence). The CDR3: CASSDTPGASGTDTQYF. CDR3 DNA: TGCGCCAGCAGTGATACCCCGGGAGCAAGCGGCACAGATACGCAGTATTTT.

V gene TRBV5-4 combines with J gene TRBJ2-7; perhaps TRBD2 as D (5 bases). The CDR3 totals 15 residues. Germline values: CDR1 SGHNT, CDR2 YYREEE (reference sequence). V dropped 4 bases and J dropped 2 bases, with 16 bases sitting between them. The CDR3 spells CASSPERATTYEQYF. CDR3 DNA: TGTGCCAGCAGCCCGGAGAGGGCCACAACCTACGAGCAGTACTTC.

The J gene is TRBJ2-7, the V gene TRBV5-4, with TRBD2 matching over 9 bases. The CDR3 runs 14 residues. Germline values: CDR1 SGHNT, CDR2 YYREEE (reference sequence). Trimming at V came to 0 bases and at J to 2 bases, leaving 0 bases not matched to a gene. The DNA of the CDR3 is TGTGCCAGCAGCTTGGAGCGGGGGGCCTACGAGCAGTACTTC. Amino acids: CASSLERGAYEQYF. The whole variable domain, filled in from reference TRBV5-4 and TRBJ2-7, reads ETGVTQSPTHLIKTRGQQVTLRCSSQSGHNTVSWYQQALGQGPQFIFQYYREEENGRGNFPPRFSGLQFPNYSSELNVNALELDDSALYLCASSLERGAYEQYFGPGTRLTVT.

The chain combines TRBV25-1 with TRBJ2-5; D may be TRBD2 (5 bases). The DNA end favors TRBJ2-7, so the J call may be wrong. There are 15 residues in the CDR3. In germline, CDR1 is MGHDK, CDR2 SYGVNS. CDR3 sequence (DNA): TGTGCCAGCAGCCCCGTGGCTAGCTCCTCCTACGAGCAGTACTTC. It encodes CASSPVASSSYEQYF.

The genes are TRBV5-1 and TRBJ1-4, with TRBD1 matching over 11 bases. Germline CDR1 is SGHRS and CDR2 is YFSETQ. This CDR3 has 15 amino acids. The ends lost 2 bases at V and 8 bases at J; junction bases unmatched: 5. Here the CDR3 reads CASSFGQGATEKLFF. The CDR3 DNA reads TGCGCCAGCAGCTTCGGACAGGGGGCCACGGAAAAACTGTTTTTT. Combining the CDR3 with reference TRBV5-1 and TRBJ1-4 gives the whole variable domain KAGVTQTPRYLIKTRGQQVTLSCSPISGHRSVSWYQQTPGQGLQFLFEYFSETQRNKGNFPGRFSGRQFSNSRSEMNVSTLELGDSALYLCASSFGQGATEKLFFGSGTQLSVL.

The chain links TRBV7-6 to TRBJ1-4; D not resolved. The germline V and J ends were trimmed by 5 bases and 4 bases, with 20 bases remaining between them. Germline-derived CDR1 and CDR2 are SGHVS and FNYEAQ. This CDR3 comprises 17 residues. The DNA for the CDR3 is TGTGCCAGCAGCCCAGACCCCTACTCAGGCAGTAATGAAAAACTGTTTTTT. This gives the protein CASSPDPYSGSNEKLFF.

V is TRBV4-2 and J is TRBJ2-7; 7 bases line up with TRBD1. Germline CDR1 LGHNA, CDR2 YNFKEQ. V was pared by 4 bases and J by 6 bases, with 3 bases of the junction left unmatched. This CDR3 contains 12 residues. This CDR3 reads CASSPRQGEQYF. The CDR3 coding sequence is TGTGCCAGCAGCCCCCGACAGGGCGAGCAGTACTTC.

The chain carries TRBV5-6 and TRBJ2-7, with D uncertain. With 4 bases removed from V and 1 base from J, the gap between germline ends came to 6 bases. The germline gives CDR1 SGHDT, CDR2 YYEEEE. There are 12 residues in the CDR3. This chain's CDR3 is CASSAASYEQYF. The DNA for the CDR3 is TGTGCCAGCAGCGCGGCGTCCTACGAGCAGTACTTC.

This chain connects TRBV27 to TRBJ1-1; 8 bases match TRBD1. There are 16 residues in the CDR3. Germline CDR1 and CDR2: MNHEY and SMNVEV (reference sequence). After removal of 0 bases from V and 6 bases from J, the junction contained 9 bases not matched to a gene. The CDR3 is CASSLSGPQGAPEAFF. In nucleotides, the CDR3 is TGTGCCAGCAGTTTATCGGGTCCCCAGGGGGCCCCTGAAGCTTTCTTT.

The V and J genes are TRBV7-9 and TRBJ1-2, with D hard to call. Trimming cost V 5 bases and J 6 bases, with 10 bases left between them. CDR3 length equals 12 residues. CDR1 is SEHNR, CDR2 FQNEAQ, per germline (reference sequence). As DNA, the CDR3 is TGTGCCAGCAGCCTGGCCCGGGATGGCTACACCTTC. Encoded protein: CASSLARDGYTF.

The V call is TRBV7-9, the J call TRBJ1-4, with no clear D. Per the germline V gene, CDR1 is SEHNR and CDR2 is FQNEAQ (reference sequence). V was clipped by 1 base and J by 8 bases, with 11 bases between them. CDR3 length: 14 amino acids. The CDR3 spells CASSLDYRPEKLFF. CDR3 sequence (DNA): TGTGCCAGCAGCTTAGACTACCGACCCGAAAAACTGTTTTTT.

To note about this clone: Other DNA sequences in this sample translate to the same CDR3. This rearrangement joins TRBV28 to TRBJ1-1; D uncertain. CDR1 and CDR2 from the germline V gene are MDHEN and SYDVKM. V was pared by 6 bases and J by 1 base, with 6 bases between. The CDR3 covers 12 residues. Here the CDR3 reads CASSMGNTEAFF. For the CDR3, the DNA is TGTGCCAGCAGCATGGGGAACACTGAAGCTTTCTTT.

The rearrangement uses TRBV2 and TRBJ2-1; 9 bases match TRBD2. There are 16 residues in the CDR3. J gave up 3 bases and V 6 bases, and 9 bases lay outside the gene matches. The germline V gene has CDR1 SNHLY and CDR2 FYNNEI. This CDR3 reads CASRGLLAGNYNEQFF. CDR3 nucleotide sequence: TGTGCCAGCAGGGGGCTGCTAGCGGGAAACTACAATGAGCAGTTCTTC. Complete variable domain (other parts from reference TRBV2 and TRBJ2-1): EPEVTQTPSHQVTQMGQEVILRCVPISNHLYFYWYRQILGQKVEFLVSFYNNEISEKSEIFDDQFSVERPDGSNFTLKIRSTKLEDSAMYFCASRGLLAGNYNEQFFGPGTRLTVL.

The chain recombines TRBV15 with TRBJ2-5; 8 nucleotides match TRBD2. Unmatched junction bases numbered 12, after V lost 1 base and J lost 5 bases. Germline loops: CDR1 LNHNV, CDR2 YYDKDF (reference sequence). There are 17 residues in the CDR3. This CDR3 is CATSRVPGLGDVETQYF. CDR3 sequence (DNA): TGTGCCACCAGCAGAGTTCCGGGACTAGGGGACGTGGAGACCCAGTACTTC. The whole variable domain, filled in from reference TRBV15 and TRBJ2-5, reads DAMVIQNPRYQVTQFGKPVTLSCSQTLNHNVMYWYQQKSSQAPKLLFHYYDKDFNNEADTPDNFQSRRPNTSFCFLDIRSPGLGDTAMYLCATSRVPGLGDVETQYFGPGTRLLVL.

The chain employs TRBV5-6 and TRBJ2-7; D gene unclear. The germline CDR1 and CDR2 sequences are SGHDT and YYEEEE. The CDR3 runs 17 residues. V dropped 3 bases and J dropped 0 bases, with 19 bases sitting between them. This CDR3 is CASSSNDGQAPSYEQYF. Written as DNA, the CDR3 is TGTGCCAGCAGCTCCAATGACGGGCAGGCCCCCTCCTACGAGCAGTACTTC.

CDR3 in DNA: TGCAGCGTTGCGGGTGGGGCAGGTTATAATGAAAAACTGTTTTTT. Translated, it gives CSVAGGAGYNEKLFF. The chain couples TRBV29-1 to TRBJ1-4; TRBD1 is a possible D gene (5 bases). CDR3 length: 15 residues. With 4 bases removed from V and 4 bases from J, the gap between germline ends came to 16 bases. Germline-derived CDR1 and CDR2 are SQVTM and ANQGSEA. Complete variable domain (other parts from reference TRBV29-1 and TRBJ1-4): SAVISQKPSRDICQRGTSLTIQCQVDSQVTMMFWYRQQPGQSLTLIATANQGSEATYESGFVIDKFPISRPNLTFSTLTVSNMSPEDSSIYLCSVAGGAGYNEKLFFGSGTQLSVL.

CDR3 amino acids: CAWSKGQYFQETQYF. CDR3 DNA sequence: TGTGCCTGGAGTAAGGGACAGTATTTTCAAGAGACCCAGTACTTC. V gene TRBV30 combines with J gene TRBJ2-5; 7 bases agree with TRBD1. Germline values: CDR1 GTSNPN, CDR2 SVGIG (reference sequence). V trimming: 2 bases; J trimming: 2 bases; junction bases outside the gene matches: 8. The CDR3 length is 15 residues.

The chain carries TRBV2 and TRBJ2-5, with D possibly TRBD2 on 6 matching bases. Germline CDR1 and CDR2: SNHLY and FYNNEI. V lost 3 bases and J lost 2, with 16 bases in between. This CDR3 comprises 16 residues. The CDR3 loop is CASSEGPAGLQETQYF. The CDR3 region has the DNA TGTGCCAGCAGTGAGGGCCCAGCGGGTTTACAAGAGACCCAGTACTTC.

The chain has TRBV4-1 and TRBJ2-2, with D uncertain. The CDR3 contains 15 residues. The V and J ends lost 4 bases and 5 bases respectively, with 14 bases between them. From germline, CDR1 is MGHRA and CDR2 YSYEKL. The DNA for the CDR3 is TGCGCCAGCAGCCCCGGGCCAGTGAAGACCGGGGAGCTGTTTTTT. This encodes CASSPGPVKTGELFF.

The rearrangement uses TRBV14 and TRBJ2-3; no clear D gene. This CDR3 has 12 residues. In germline, CDR1 is SGHDN, CDR2 FVKESK. V shed 2 bases and J shed 1 base, with 1 base lying between them. CDR3 protein: CASSQRTDTQYF. The CDR3 DNA follows: TGTGCCAGCAGCCAACGCACAGATACGCAGTATTTT.

A single count supports this clone. V gene TRBV6-1 combines with J gene TRBJ2-2; TRBD2 aligns across 7 bases. Germline V gene data show CDR1 as MNHNS and CDR2 as SASEGT. The CDR3 has 18 residues. J lost 1 base, V lost 1 base, and 9 bases had no gene match. The CDR3 DNA is TGTGCCAGCAGTGAAGAGGGCCCGCTAGCGGAGAACACCGGGGAGCTGTTTTTT. As protein: CASSEEGPLAENTGELFF.

The chain is built from TRBV28 and TRBJ2-5; 11 positions agree with TRBD2. The CDR3 contains 17 residues. Trimming removed 6 bases from V and 9 bases from J; junction bases left unmatched: 18. CDR1 and CDR2 (germline): MDHEN, SYDVKM. In nucleotides, the CDR3 is TGTGCCAGCAGCCCACAAACCGGGACTAGCGGACTCTGGGCCCAGTACTTC. Its protein product is CASSPQTGTSGLWAQYF.

The genes are TRBV19 and TRBJ2-5; either TRBD1 or TRBD2 may supply D (6 bases each). The CDR3 is 16 residues long. Trimming shortened V by 9 bases and J by 4 bases, and 24 bases separated the two germline ends. Germline V CDR1 and CDR2: LNHDA, SQIVND (reference sequence). The CDR3 region has the DNA TGTGCCAGGAGGCCCGGGGGCGAGGTCTGTCCAGAGACCCAGTACTTC. It yields the protein CARRPGGEVCPETQYF.

The rearrangement links TRBV28 to TRBJ2-5, with 8 bases that match TRBD2. This CDR3 has 15 residues. V trimming: 3 bases; J trimming: 5 bases; junction bases outside the gene matches: 8. Germline CDR1 MDHEN, CDR2 SYDVKM. The CDR3 loop is CASSLRGAGYETQYF. Here the CDR3 DNA reads TGTGCCAGCAGTTTGCGGGGGGCCGGGTATGAGACCCAGTACTTC.

This chain connects TRBV6-5 to TRBJ2-3, with D perhaps TRBD1 or TRBD2 (5 bases each). CDR1 is MNHEY, CDR2 SVGAGI, per germline. The V gene lost 4 bases and the J gene lost 4 bases, with 18 bases spanning the gap. The CDR3 sequence is 16 residues long. CDR3 nucleotides: TGTGCCAGCAGTTCCACGGGGCCTCGAGTTGCAGATACGCAGTATTTT. Its translation is CASSSTGPRVADTQYF.

This clone was counted once. This chain joins TRBV7-6 and TRBJ2-1; TRBD2 agrees at 16 bases. V lost 1 base to trimming and J lost 3 bases; unmatched junction nucleotides: 6. CDR1 and CDR2 (germline): SGHVS, FNYEAQ. The CDR3 covers 19 residues. CDR3 amino acids: CASSLDAGTSGRDYNEQFF. The CDR3 DNA reads as TGTGCCAGCAGCTTAGACGCCGGGACTAGCGGGAGGGACTACAATGAGCAGTTCTTC.

CDR3 amino acids: CASSPPPLAANEQFF. The CDR3 coding sequence is TGTGCCAGCAGTCCTCCCCCCCTGGCGGCCAATGAGCAGTTCTTC. The chain recombines TRBV13 with TRBJ2-1, with D unresolved. The length of the CDR3 is 15 residues. Germline CDR1 reads PRHDT; CDR2 reads FYEKMQ (reference sequence). Trimming took 6 bases from V and 6 from J, leaving 18 bases between them.